This T cell receptor (beta chain) is drawn from a study of cytomegalovirus exposure and HLA in healthy donors. Profiled with immunoSEQ multiplex PCR; TCRdb holds only in-frame clones, not every one. The sample carries some 98,000 clones, less than 90% recorded once. For this clone: Its target is unknown.

Notes on the study in general: As confirmed in vitro, a few CMV-associated chains were specific for CMV antigens.

V was pared by 3 bases and J by 7 bases, with 7 bases between. The CDR3 has 13 amino acids. The germline gives CDR1 KGHSH, CDR2 LQKENI. The sequenced material came from PBMCs. The V gene is TRBV18, the J gene TRBJ1-6, with no clear D. This TCR came from a man younger than 35 in good health and CMV-seropositive. The CDR3 DNA is TGTGCCAGCTCACCTACGGGAAATTCACCCCTCCACTTT. Residues: CASSPTGNSPLHF.